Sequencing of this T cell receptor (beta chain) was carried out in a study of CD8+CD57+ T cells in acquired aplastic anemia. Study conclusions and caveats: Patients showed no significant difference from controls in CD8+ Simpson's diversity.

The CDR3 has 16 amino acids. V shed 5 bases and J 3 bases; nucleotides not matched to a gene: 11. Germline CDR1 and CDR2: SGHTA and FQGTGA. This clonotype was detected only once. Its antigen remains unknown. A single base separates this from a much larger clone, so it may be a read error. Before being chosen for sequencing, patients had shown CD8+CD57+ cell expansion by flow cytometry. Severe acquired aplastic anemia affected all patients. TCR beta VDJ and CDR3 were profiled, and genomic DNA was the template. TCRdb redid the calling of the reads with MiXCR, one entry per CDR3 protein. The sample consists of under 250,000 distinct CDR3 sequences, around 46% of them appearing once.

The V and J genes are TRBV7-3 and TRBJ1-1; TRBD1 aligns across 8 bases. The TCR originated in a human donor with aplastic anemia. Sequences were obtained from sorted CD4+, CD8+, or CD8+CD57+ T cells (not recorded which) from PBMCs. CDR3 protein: CASSPSGTGVDTEAFF. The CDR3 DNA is TGTGCCAGCAGCCCCTCCGGGACAGGTGTGGACACTGAAGCTTTCTTT.